The 5 T cell receptor beta chains listed next were all sequenced from one sample in a study of immune characterization of retroperitoneal liposarcoma. TCRdb reanalysed the PCR reads using MiXCR and keeps one entry per CDR3 protein. The table lists 7,700 or so distinct CDR3 sequences, roughly 30% of them singletons. The sample comprised blood. The receptors come from a male donor with retroperitoneal liposarcoma.

The sample holds a few counts of this clonotype. The chain joins TRBV6-6 to TRBJ1-4; D gene unclear. V gave up 7 bases and J gave up 1 base, with 10 bases separating them. Germline V gene data show CDR1 as MNHNY and CDR2 as SVGAGI (reference sequence). The CDR3 length is 14 residues. As DNA, the CDR3 is TGTGCCAGCACCACAGAGGGAACTAATGAAAAACTGTTTTTT. It codes for CASTTEGTNEKLFF.

Judged by abundance, this clonotype is medium-sized. V is TRBV6-1 and J is TRBJ2-3, with TRBD1 as a possible D gene (5 bases). V gave up 2 bases and J gave up 4 bases, with 13 bases separating them. CDR3 length: 15 amino acids. CDR1 is MNHNS, CDR2 SASEGT, per germline. CDR3 DNA: TGTGCCAGCAGTGAACTGCAGGGCTCGTCAGATACGCAGTATTTT. It codes for CASSELQGSSDTQYF.

This clonotype has a handful of counts. The J gene is TRBJ2-1, the V gene TRBV12-3 or TRBV12-4; weak D call: TRBD1 (6 bases). The DNA end is a closer match to TRBJ2-7, so the J assignment may be wrong. The CDR3 is 14 amino acids. CDR3 loop: CASRSSNRDYEQYF. DNA of the CDR3: TGTGCCAGCAGATCCTCAAACAGGGACTACGAGCAGTACTTC.

The rearrangement joins TRBV6-1 to TRBJ2-3; 11 bases are shared with TRBD2. V shed 9 bases, J shed 5 bases, and the junction held 7 bases outside the gene matches. Looked up from germline, CDR1 is MNHNS and CDR2 is SASEGT. The CDR3 has 14 residues. CDR3 bases: TGTGCCAGTTCACTAGCGGGAGTCGGAGATACGCAGTATTTT. This translates into CASSLAGVGDTQYF.

The chain couples TRBV25-1 to TRBJ2-7; D is possibly TRBD1 or TRBD2 (5 bases each). The CDR3 contains 14 residues. Germline V lookup: CDR1 MGHDK, CDR2 SYGVNS. Trimming cost V 7 bases and J 2 bases, with 15 bases left between them. CDR3 loop: CASTPGTPPYEQYF. The CDR3 DNA is TGTGCCAGCACACCCGGGACGCCGCCCTACGAGCAGTACTTC.